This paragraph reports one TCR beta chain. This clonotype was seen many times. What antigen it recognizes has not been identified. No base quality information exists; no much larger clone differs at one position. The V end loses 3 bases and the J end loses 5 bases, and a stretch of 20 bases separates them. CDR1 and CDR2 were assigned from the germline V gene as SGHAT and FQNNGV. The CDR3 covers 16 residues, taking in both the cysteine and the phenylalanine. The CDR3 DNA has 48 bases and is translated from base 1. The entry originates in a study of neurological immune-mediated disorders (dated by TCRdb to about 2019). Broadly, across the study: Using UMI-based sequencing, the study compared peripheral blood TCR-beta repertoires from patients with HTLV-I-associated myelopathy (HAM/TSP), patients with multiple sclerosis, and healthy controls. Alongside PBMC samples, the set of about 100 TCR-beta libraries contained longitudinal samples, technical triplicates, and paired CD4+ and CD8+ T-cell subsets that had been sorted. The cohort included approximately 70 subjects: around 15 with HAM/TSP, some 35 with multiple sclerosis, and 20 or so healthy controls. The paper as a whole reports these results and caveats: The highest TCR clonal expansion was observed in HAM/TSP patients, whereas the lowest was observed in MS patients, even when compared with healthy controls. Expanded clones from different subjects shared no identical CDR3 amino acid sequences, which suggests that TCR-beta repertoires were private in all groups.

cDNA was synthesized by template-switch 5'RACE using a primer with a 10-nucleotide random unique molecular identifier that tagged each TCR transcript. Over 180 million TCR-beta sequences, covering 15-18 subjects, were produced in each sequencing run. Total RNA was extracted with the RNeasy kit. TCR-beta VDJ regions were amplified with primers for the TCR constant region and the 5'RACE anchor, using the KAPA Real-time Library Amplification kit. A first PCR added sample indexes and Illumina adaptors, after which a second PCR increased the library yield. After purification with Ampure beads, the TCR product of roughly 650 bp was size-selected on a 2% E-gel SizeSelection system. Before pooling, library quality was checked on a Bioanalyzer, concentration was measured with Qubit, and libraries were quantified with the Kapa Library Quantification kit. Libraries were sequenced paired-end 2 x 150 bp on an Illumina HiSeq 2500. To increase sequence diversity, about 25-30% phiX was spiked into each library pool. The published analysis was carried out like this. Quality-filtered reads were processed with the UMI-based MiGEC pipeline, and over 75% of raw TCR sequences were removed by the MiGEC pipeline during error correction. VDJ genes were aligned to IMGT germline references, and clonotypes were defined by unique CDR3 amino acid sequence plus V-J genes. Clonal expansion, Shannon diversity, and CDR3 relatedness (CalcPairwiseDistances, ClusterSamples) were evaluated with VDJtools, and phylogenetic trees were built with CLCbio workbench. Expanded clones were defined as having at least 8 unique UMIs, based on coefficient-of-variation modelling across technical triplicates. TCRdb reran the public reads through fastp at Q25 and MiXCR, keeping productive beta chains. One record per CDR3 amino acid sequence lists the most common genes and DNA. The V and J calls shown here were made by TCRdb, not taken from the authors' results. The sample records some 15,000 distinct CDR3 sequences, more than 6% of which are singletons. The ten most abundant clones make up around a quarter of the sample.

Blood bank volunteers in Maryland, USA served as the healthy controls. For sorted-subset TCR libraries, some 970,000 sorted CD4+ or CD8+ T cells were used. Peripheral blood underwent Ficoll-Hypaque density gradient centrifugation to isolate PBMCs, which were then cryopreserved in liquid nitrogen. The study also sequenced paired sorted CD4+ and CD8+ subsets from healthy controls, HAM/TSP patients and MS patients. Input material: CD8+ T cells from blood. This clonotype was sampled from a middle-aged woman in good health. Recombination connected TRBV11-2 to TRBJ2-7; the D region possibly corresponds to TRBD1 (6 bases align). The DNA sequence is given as TGTGCCAGCAGCTTGGGGCCCCCCACAGGGATCCACGAGCAGTACTTC. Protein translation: CASSLGPPTGIHEQYF.